Below, one T cell receptor (beta chain) is given with its context. The antigen is not known. This sample is drawn from a study of T cell responses to AZD1222 COVID-19 vaccine. Produced via immunoSEQ multiplex PCR; TCRdb's table is partial and in-frame only. The data hold approximately 70,000 clones, with around 83% observed a single time. After removal of 6 bases from V and 3 bases from J, the junction contained 8 bases not matched to a gene. CDR1 and CDR2 (germline): KGHSH, LQKENI. CDR3 length equals 18 residues. Study conclusions and caveats: Seropositive at baseline were only a handful of AZD1222 recipients. Spike-wide vaccine-associated CD4 TCRs dominated at 160-218 and 743-854.

V gene TRBV18 combines with J gene TRBJ2-1, with TRBD2 matching 16 bases. The source material was peripheral blood, sampled on day 0 of AZD1222 vaccination. This sequence was found in an adult in good health. CDR3 coding DNA: TGTGCCAGCTCGCTGCCGGGACTAGCGGGGGGGCACTACAATGAGCAGTTCTTC. Translation: CASSLPGLAGGHYNEQFF.